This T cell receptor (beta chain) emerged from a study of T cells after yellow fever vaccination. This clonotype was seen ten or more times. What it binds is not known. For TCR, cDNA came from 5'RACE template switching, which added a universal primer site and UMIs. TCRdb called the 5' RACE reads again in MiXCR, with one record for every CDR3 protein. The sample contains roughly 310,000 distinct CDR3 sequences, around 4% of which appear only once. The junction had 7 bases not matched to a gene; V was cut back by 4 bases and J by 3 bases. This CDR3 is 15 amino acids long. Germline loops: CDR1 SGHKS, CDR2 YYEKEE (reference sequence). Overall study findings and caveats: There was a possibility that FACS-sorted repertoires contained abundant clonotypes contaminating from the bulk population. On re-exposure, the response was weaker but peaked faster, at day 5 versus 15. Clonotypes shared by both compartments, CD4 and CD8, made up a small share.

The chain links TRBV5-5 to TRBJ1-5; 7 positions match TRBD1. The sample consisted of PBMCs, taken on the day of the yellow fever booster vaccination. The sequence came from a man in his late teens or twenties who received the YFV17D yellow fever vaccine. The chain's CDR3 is CASSPVGTDNQPQHF. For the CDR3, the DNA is TGTGCCAGCAGCCCGGTCGGGACAGACAATCAGCCCCAGCATTTT.